This is a list of T cell receptor beta chains from one sample in a study of blood T cell repertoires in COVID-19. Clones were sequenced by immunoSEQ multiplex PCR, and TCRdb holds only the in-frame ones, with some missing. The sample comprises approximately 460,000 clones, 85% to 90% of which are singletons, and approximately 0.9% rests with the top ten. What was sequenced was peripheral blood. The source is a young man with COVID-19, enrolled during active disease. The CDR3 runs from the conserved cysteine through the conserved F or W. A D gene is named only where the DNA matches it firmly. Clone sizes are given selectively: once, few, many, or a class where the clone is expanded.

CDR3 length: 13; J gene: TRBJ2-5; V gene: TRBV10-3; D gene: NA; clone size: NA; CDR3 DNA: TGTGCCATCAGTGGGGCAGGGGTGGAGACCCAGTACTTC; CDR3 protein: CAISGAGVETQYF
CDR3 length: 13; J gene: TRBJ2-2; V gene: TRBV12-3/TRBV12-4; D gene: NA; clone size: NA; CDR3 DNA: TGTGCCAGCAGTTTATTGAGCCCCGGGGAGCTGTTTTTT; CDR3 protein: CASSLLSPGELFF
CDR3 length: 17; J gene: TRBJ2-5; V gene: TRBV11-3; D gene: NA; clone size: once; CDR3 DNA: TGTGCCAGCAGCTCAAGGGAAAACAGGGAGAAGCAAGAGACCCAGTACTTC; CDR3 protein: CASSSRENREKQETQYF
CDR3 length: 11; J gene: TRBJ2-2; V gene: TRBV20-1; D gene: NA; clone size: NA; CDR3 DNA: TGCAGTGCTCCTCTCGCCGGGGAGCTGTTTTTT; CDR3 protein: CSAPLAGELFF
CDR3 length: 15; J gene: TRBJ1-5; V gene: TRBV6-1; D gene: TRBD1; clone size: NA; CDR3 DNA: TGTGCCAGCAGTGACCGGGACAGGGGGATTCAGCCCCAGCATTTT; CDR3 protein: CASSDRDRGIQPQHF
CDR3 length: 16; J gene: TRBJ2-1; V gene: TRBV19; D gene: TRBD2; clone size: once; CDR3 DNA: TGTGCCAGTAGTATATCTTGGGGAAAGCGGGAGGTATGGCAGTTCTTC; CDR3 protein: CASSISWGKREVWQFF
CDR3 length: 11; J gene: TRBJ2-3; V gene: TRBV5-5; D gene: NA; clone size: NA; CDR3 DNA: TGTGCCAGCAGAACAGGGAACACGCAGTATTTT; CDR3 protein: CASRTGNTQYF
CDR3 length: 15; J gene: TRBJ2-2; V gene: TRBV29-1; D gene: TRBD1; clone size: NA; CDR3 DNA: TGCAGCGTTGCCAGGGGGCGCCTAGGCACCGGGGAGCTGTTTTTT; CDR3 protein: CSVARGRLGTGELFF
CDR3 length: 15; J gene: TRBJ2-1; V gene: TRBV7-9; D gene: NA; clone size: NA; CDR3 DNA: TGTGCCAGCAGCATACTCGGCTCAGGGGTGGCTGAGCAGTTCTTC; CDR3 protein: CASSILGSGVAEQFF
CDR3 length: 13; J gene: TRBJ1-2; V gene: TRBV12-3/TRBV12-4; D gene: NA; clone size: NA; CDR3 DNA: TGTGCCAGCAGCGTCCCAGGGAAGGGTGGCTACACCTTC; CDR3 protein: CASSVPGKGGYTF
CDR3 length: 15; J gene: TRBJ1-1; V gene: TRBV5-5; D gene: NA; clone size: NA; CDR3 DNA: TGTGCCAGCAGCTTGGCCAGTATTATGAACACTGAAGCTTTCTTT; CDR3 protein: CASSLASIMNTEAFF
CDR3 length: 11; J gene: TRBJ1-2; V gene: TRBV20-1; D gene: NA; clone size: many; CDR3 DNA: TGCAGTGGAGCTACTAACTATGGCTACACCTTC; CDR3 protein: CSGATNYGYTF
CDR3 length: 15; J gene: TRBJ2-1; V gene: TRBV7-9; D gene: TRBD1; clone size: NA; CDR3 DNA: TGTGCCAGCAGCTACGACGGGACAGTTGGCGATGAGCAGTTCTTC; CDR3 protein: CASSYDGTVGDEQFF
CDR3 length: 15; J gene: TRBJ1-2; V gene: TRBV2; D gene: TRBD1; clone size: NA; CDR3 DNA: TGTGCCAGCAGTGGCGGGACAGGGGGCCTCTATGGCTACACCTTC; CDR3 protein: CASSGGTGGLYGYTF
CDR3 length: 14; J gene: TRBJ2-5; V gene: TRBV18; D gene: NA; clone size: NA; CDR3 DNA: TGTGCCAGCTCAACCATACAGGGAGAGGAGACCCAGTACTTC; CDR3 protein: CASSTIQGEETQYF
CDR3 length: 11; J gene: TRBJ2-1; V gene: TRBV20-1; D gene: NA; clone size: NA; CDR3 DNA: TGCAGTGTGGGAGGCGGCAATGAGCAGTTCTTC; CDR3 protein: CSVGGGNEQFF
CDR3 length: 14; J gene: TRBJ2-3; V gene: TRBV11-2; D gene: NA; clone size: NA; CDR3 DNA: TGTGCCAGCAGCATCCTTCTAGGAACAGATACGCAGTATTTT; CDR3 protein: CASSILLGTDTQYF
CDR3 length: 14; J gene: TRBJ2-7; V gene: TRBV6-2/TRBV6-3; D gene: TRBD2; clone size: NA; CDR3 DNA: TGTGCCAGCAGTTATAGCGAGCGGGGGATCGAGCAGTACTTC; CDR3 protein: CASSYSERGIEQYF